The entry that follows covers one T cell receptor (beta chain) sequence. Antigen specificity is unknown. Germline values: CDR1 SGDLS, CDR2 YYNGEE. The CDR3 covers 18 residues. Trimming took 3 bases from V and 4 from J; bases not matched to a gene: 13. This sample stems from a study of siplizumab effects on memory and regulatory T cells. General study findings and limits: The apparent diversity of naive T cells exceeded that of memory cells, and naive T cells seemed to make a major contribution to the alloresponse. Unstimulated subsets contained matches for only a minor fraction of alloreactive clones. Mean Treg-derived proportions of mappable alloreactive CD4+ clones were just under 70% for siplizumab and less than 35% for controls. Suppressive activity of Tregs proliferating in siplizumab cultures remained unconfirmed.

The method was immunoSEQ multiplex PCR; TCRdb's version includes in-frame clones alone and lacks a portion of them. Here the sample spans around 97,000 clones, roughly 94% being singletons. The rearrangement joins TRBV9 to TRBJ2-1; TRBD2 matches at 10 bases. The sequencing input was non-Treg CD4+ T cells sorted from blood. The TCR sequence derives from a human donor in good health. The CDR3 is CASSAPTDPSGGYNEQFF. CDR3 sequence (DNA): TGTGCCAGCAGCGCACCCACGGACCCTAGCGGGGGATACAATGAGCAGTTCTTC. The full variable domain, completed using reference TRBV9 and TRBJ2-1, is DSGVTQTPKHLITATGQRVTLRCSPRSGDLSVYWYQQSLDQGLQFLIQYYNGEERAKGNILERFSAQQFPDLHSELNLSSLELGDSALYFCASSAPTDPSGGYNEQFFGPGTRLTVL.